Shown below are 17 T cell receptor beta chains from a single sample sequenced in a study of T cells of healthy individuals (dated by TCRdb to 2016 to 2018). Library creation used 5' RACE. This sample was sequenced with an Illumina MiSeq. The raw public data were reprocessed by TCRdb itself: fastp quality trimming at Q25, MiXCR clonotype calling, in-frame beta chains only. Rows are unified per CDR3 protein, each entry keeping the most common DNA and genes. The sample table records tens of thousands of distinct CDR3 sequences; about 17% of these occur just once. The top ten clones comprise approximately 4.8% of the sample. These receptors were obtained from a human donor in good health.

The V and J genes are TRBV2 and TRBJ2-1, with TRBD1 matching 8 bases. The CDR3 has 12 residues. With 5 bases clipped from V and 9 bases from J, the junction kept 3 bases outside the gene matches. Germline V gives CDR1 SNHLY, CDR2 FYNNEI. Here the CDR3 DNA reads TGTGCCAGCAGTTCAGGGGGCGGTGAGCAGTTCTTC. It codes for CASSSGGGEQFF.

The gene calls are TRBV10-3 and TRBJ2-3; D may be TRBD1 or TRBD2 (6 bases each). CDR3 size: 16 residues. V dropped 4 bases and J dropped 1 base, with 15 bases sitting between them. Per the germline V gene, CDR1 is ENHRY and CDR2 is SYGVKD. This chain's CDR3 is CAISVAGGQGTDTQYF. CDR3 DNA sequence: TGTGCCATCAGTGTTGCCGGGGGCCAAGGCACAGATACGCAGTATTTT.

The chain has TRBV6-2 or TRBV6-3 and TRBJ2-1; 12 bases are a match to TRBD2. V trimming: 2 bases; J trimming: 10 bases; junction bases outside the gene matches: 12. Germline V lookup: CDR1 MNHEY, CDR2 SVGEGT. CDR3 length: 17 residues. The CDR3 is CASSYTDGGLAGLEQFF. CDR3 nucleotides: TGTGCCAGCAGTTACACCGATGGGGGACTAGCGGGCTTGGAGCAGTTCTTC.

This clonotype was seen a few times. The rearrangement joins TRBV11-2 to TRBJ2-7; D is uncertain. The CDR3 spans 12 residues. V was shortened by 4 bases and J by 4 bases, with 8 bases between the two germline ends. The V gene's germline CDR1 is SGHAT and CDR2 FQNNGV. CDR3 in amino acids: CASSSFPYEQYF. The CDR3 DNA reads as TGTGCCAGCAGCTCCTTTCCGTACGAGCAGTACTTC.

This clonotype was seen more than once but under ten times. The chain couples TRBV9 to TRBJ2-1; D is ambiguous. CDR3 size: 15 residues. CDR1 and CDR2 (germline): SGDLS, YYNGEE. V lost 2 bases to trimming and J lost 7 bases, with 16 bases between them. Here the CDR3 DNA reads TGTGCCAGCAGCGTTGCGCTAGAAGGTAGGAATGAGCAGTTCTTC. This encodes CASSVALEGRNEQFF. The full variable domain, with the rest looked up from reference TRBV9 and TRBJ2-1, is DSGVTQTPKHLITATGQRVTLRCSPRSGDLSVYWYQQSLDQGLQFLIQYYNGEERAKGNILERFSAQQFPDLHSELNLSSLELGDSALYFCASSVALEGRNEQFFGPGTRLTVL.

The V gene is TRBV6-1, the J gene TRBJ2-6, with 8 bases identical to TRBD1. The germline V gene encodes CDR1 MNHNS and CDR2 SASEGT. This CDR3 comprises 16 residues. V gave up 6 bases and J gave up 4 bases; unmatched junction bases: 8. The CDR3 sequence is CASSRMTGVGANVLTF. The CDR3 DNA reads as TGTGCCAGCAGCCGAATGACAGGGGTCGGGGCCAACGTCCTGACTTTC.

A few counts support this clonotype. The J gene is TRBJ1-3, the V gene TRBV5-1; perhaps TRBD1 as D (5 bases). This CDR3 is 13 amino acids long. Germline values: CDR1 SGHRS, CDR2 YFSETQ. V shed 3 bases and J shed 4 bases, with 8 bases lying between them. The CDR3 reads CASSSGSGNTIYF. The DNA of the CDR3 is TGCGCCAGCAGCTCAGGGTCCGGAAACACCATATATTTT.

The CDR3 coding sequence is TGTGCCAGCAGCAGGACAGGGCGAAACAATGAGCAGTTCTTC. Protein: CASSRTGRNNEQFF. This sequence joins TRBV13 and TRBJ2-1; TRBD1 matches 8 bases. The junction had 5 bases not matched to a gene; V was cut back by 5 bases and J by 5 bases. Germline values: CDR1 PRHDT, CDR2 FYEKMQ (reference sequence). The CDR3 loop spans 14 amino acids.

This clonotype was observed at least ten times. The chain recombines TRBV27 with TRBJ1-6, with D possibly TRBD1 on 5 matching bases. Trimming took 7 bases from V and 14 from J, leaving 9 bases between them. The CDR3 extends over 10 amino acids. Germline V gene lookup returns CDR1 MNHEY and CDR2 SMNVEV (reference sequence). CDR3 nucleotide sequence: TGTGCCAGCAAAGGGGCGGCCCTCCACTTT. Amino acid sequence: CASKGAALHF.

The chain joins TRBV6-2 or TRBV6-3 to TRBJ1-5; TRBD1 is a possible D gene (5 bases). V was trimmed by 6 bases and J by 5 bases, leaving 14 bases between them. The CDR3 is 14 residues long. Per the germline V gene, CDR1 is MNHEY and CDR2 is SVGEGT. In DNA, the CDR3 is TGTGCCAGCAGGGTAAGGGGCTACTATCAGCCCCAGCATTTT. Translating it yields CASRVRGYYQPQHF.

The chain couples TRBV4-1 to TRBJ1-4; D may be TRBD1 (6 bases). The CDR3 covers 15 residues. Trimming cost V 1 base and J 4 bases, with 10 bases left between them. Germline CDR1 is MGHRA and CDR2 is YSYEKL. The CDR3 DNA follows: TGCGCCAGCAGCCAAGGTCACAGGGTTAATGAAAAACTGTTTTTT. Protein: CASSQGHRVNEKLFF.

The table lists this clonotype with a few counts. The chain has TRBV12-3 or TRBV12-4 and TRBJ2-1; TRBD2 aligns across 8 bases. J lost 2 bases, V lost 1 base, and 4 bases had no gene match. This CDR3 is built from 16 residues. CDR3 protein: CASSLVLAGPYNEQFF. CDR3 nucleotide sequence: TGTGCCAGCAGTTTAGTCCTAGCGGGCCCCTACAATGAGCAGTTCTTC.

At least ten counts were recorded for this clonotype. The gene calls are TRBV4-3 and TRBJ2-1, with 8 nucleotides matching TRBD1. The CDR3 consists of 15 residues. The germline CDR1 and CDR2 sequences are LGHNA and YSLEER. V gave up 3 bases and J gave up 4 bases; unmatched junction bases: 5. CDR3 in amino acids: CASSQDRDPYNEQFF. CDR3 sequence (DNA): TGCGCCAGCAGCCAGGACAGGGATCCATACAATGAGCAGTTCTTC.

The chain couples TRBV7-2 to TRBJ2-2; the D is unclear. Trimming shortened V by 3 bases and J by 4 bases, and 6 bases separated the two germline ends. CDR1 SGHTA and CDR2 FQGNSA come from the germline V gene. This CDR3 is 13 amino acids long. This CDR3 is CASSLNPTGELFF. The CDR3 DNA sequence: TGTGCCAGCAGCTTGAATCCCACCGGGGAGCTGTTTTTT.

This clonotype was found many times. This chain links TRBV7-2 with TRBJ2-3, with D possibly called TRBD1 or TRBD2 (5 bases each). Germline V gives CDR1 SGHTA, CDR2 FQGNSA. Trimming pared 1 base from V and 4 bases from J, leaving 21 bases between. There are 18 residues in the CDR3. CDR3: CASSLGGISGLGADTQYF. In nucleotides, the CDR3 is TGTGCCAGCAGCTTAGGGGGAATCTCCGGGCTGGGGGCAGATACGCAGTATTTT.

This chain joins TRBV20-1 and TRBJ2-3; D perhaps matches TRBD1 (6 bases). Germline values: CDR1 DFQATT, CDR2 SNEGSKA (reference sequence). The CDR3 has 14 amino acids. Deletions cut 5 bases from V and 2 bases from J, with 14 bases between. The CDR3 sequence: CSAEGGTSTDTQYF. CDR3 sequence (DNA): TGCAGTGCTGAAGGGGGTACCTCCACAGATACGCAGTATTTT.

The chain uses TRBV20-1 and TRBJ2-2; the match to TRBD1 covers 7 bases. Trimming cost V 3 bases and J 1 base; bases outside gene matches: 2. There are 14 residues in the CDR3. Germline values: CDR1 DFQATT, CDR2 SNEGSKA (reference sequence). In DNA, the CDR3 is TGCAGTGCTAGGGGACAGCTGAACACCGGGGAGCTGTTTTTT. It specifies CSARGQLNTGELFF.